The clone carrying this T cell receptor (beta chain) was counted ten times or more. Its antigen is as yet unknown. The sample originates from a study of T cells after yellow fever vaccination. Universal primer sites and UMIs were introduced during 5'RACE template-switching synthesis of TCR cDNA. TCRdb independently ran MiXCR on the 5' RACE reads; one entry per CDR3 protein. This sample has around 310,000 distinct CDR3 sequences, with under 5% found just once. CDR3 length equals 17 residues. J lost 3 bases, V lost 0 bases, and 8 bases had no gene match. Germline CDR1 is SGDLS and CDR2 is YYNGEE. Study-level findings and limits: Just a small share of clonotypes turned up in the CD4 compartment as well as the CD8 compartment. Primary-vaccination clones mostly resurfaced post-booster (about 95% CD4, under 90% CD8). Abundant clonotypes from the bulk population could get into FACS-sorted repertoires as contaminants.

The TCR originated in a man between 18 and 35 years old who received the YFV17D yellow fever vaccine. The chain uses TRBV9 and TRBJ2-3; 9 nucleotides match TRBD2. The sequencing here drew on PBMCs, taken 5 days after the yellow fever booster vaccination. CDR3 nucleotides: TGTGCCAGCAGCGTAGACCCTACGGCGGGGGGGACAGATACGCAGTATTTT. Amino acids: CASSVDPTAGGTDTQYF.